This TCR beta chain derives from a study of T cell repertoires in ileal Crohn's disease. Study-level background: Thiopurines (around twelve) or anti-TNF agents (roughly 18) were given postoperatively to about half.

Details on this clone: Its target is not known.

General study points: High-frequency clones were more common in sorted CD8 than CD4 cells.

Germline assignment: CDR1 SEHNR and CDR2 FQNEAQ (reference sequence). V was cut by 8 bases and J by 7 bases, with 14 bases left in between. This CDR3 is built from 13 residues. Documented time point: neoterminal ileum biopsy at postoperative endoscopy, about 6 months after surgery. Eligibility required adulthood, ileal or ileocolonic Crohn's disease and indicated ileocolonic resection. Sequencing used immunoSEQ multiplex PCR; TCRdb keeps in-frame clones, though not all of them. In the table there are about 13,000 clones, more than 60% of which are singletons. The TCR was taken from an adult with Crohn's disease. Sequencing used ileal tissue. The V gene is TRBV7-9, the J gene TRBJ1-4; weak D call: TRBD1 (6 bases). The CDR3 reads CASQRGAGEKLFF. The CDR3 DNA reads TGTGCCAGCCAGCGGGGGGCCGGTGAAAAACTGTTTTTT.